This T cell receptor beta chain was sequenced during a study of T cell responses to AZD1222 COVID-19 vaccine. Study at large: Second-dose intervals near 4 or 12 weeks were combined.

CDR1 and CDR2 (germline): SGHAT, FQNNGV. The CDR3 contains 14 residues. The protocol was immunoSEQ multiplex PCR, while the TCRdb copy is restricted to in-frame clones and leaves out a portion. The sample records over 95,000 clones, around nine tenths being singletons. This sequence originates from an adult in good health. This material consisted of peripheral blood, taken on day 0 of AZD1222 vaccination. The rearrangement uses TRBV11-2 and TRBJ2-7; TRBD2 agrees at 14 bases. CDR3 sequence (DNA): TGTGCTACCAGCCGGACTAGCGGGAGGTACGAGCAGTACTTC. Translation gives CATSRTSGRYEQYF.